This T cell receptor beta chain was captured in a study of blood T cell repertoires in COVID-19. Across the study: T cells, B-cell-depleted T cells, or PBMCs supplied cDNA or gDNA.

Source study methods: Estimates of nucleated cell counts were drawn from the amplification of reference gene primers. Produced via immunoSEQ multiplex PCR; TCRdb's table is partial and in-frame only. V and J calls and clone size are those listed in that table; D and trimming were worked out from the DNA. The sample lists 90,000 to 110,000 clones, over 75% occurring once. The length of the CDR3 is 14 residues. Unmatched junction bases numbered 5, after V lost 4 bases and J lost 3 bases. The V gene's germline CDR1 is SEHNR and CDR2 FQNEAQ (reference sequence). Sequencing input: peripheral blood. The sequence came from a man aged 50-59 years with acute or convalescent COVID-19. The rearrangement links TRBV7-9 to TRBJ2-7, with TRBD1 matching over 8 bases. CDR3 DNA sequence: TGTGCCAGCAGCTCCGGGACAGGAGTCTACGAGCAGTACTTC. Its translation is CASSSGTGVYEQYF.